The 27 T cell receptor beta chains below were found in one sample sequenced in a study of cytomegalovirus exposure and HLA in healthy donors. The PCR employed 60 Vbeta primers together with 13 Jbeta primers. Here immunoSEQ multiplex PCR was the method, and the copy in TCRdb shows in-frame clones only, minus some. Of 95,000 to 100,000 clones listed, more than 70% were seen once; the top ten hold approximately 8%. The specimen was PBMCs. The receptors shown here come from a female donor in good health and CMV-seronegative.

This chain uses TRBV28 with TRBJ2-5; 7 bases match TRBD1. Near its end, the DNA agrees better with TRBJ2-7, so the J call may be wrong. Looked up from germline, CDR1 is MDHEN and CDR2 is SYDVKM. This CDR3 is 15 amino acids long. The CDR3 protein is CATGWGTVQAYEQYF. The CDR3 DNA follows: TGTGCCACCGGTTGGGGGACAGTTCAGGCCTACGAGCAGTACTTC.

The chain has TRBV30 and TRBJ1-2; perhaps TRBD1 as D (5 bases). Germline CDR1 and CDR2: GTSNPN and SVGIG (reference sequence). Trimming took 3 bases from V and 5 from J, leaving 13 bases between them. The CDR3 covers 13 residues. For the CDR3, the DNA is TGTGCCTGGAGAAAGACAGCGAGATATGGCTACACCTTC. This translates into CAWRKTARYGYTF.

The chain carries TRBV15 and TRBJ1-2; 7 bases align to TRBD1. Unmatched junction bases numbered 3, after V lost 1 base and J lost 7 bases. This CDR3 spans 13 amino acids. Germline CDR1 LNHNV, CDR2 YYDKDF (reference sequence). As DNA, the CDR3 is TGTGCCACCAGCAGAGCAGACAGGGTTGGCTACACCTTC. Its translation is CATSRADRVGYTF.

This clone was observed a few times. This chain uses TRBV5-8 with TRBJ2-7; perhaps TRBD2 as D (6 bases). The CDR3 totals 15 residues. CDR1 and CDR2 from the germline V gene are SGHTS and YDEGEE. With 2 bases removed from V and 3 bases from J, the gap between germline ends came to 15 bases. CDR3 nucleotides: TGTGCCAGCAGCTTTATCGGGACTCAGGGCTACGAGCAGTACTTC. Translating it yields CASSFIGTQGYEQYF.

This sequence joins TRBV7-3 and TRBJ1-1; no firm D call. V lost 1 base, J lost 6 bases, and 15 bases lay in between. Looked up from germline, CDR1 is SGHTA and CDR2 is FQGTGA. The length of the CDR3 is 15 residues. CDR3 residues: CASSLRGETSAEAFF. In nucleotides, the CDR3 is TGTGCCAGCAGCTTAAGGGGAGAGACCTCGGCTGAAGCTTTCTTT.

This clone has a handful of counts. Additional DNA sequences in this sample encode the identical CDR3. This rearrangement joins TRBV5-6 to TRBJ1-5; 7 bases line up with TRBD1. The junction had 4 bases not matched to a gene; V was cut back by 3 bases and J by 7 bases. The length of the CDR3 is 13 residues. Germline-derived CDR1 and CDR2 are SGHDT and YYEEEE. DNA of the CDR3: TGTGCCAGCAGCTCTACAGGGGTCCAGCCCCAGCATTTT. Its protein is CASSSTGVQPQHF.

Written as DNA, the CDR3 is TGTGCCAGCAGTTACGACAGCTCATTGATCCAGCCCCAGCATTTT. This gives the protein CASSYDSSLIQPQHF. The chain links TRBV6-5 to TRBJ1-5; possible D gene TRBD1, 5 bases. The V gene's germline CDR1 is MNHEY and CDR2 SVGAGI. V was shortened by 2 bases and J by 7 bases, with 15 bases between the two germline ends. This CDR3 has 15 residues.

CDR3 DNA: TGTGCCAGCAGCTCGGGGCGACGGGGGGGCCGGGAGCAGTACTTC. Its translation: CASSSGRRGGREQYF. The chain is built from TRBV9 and TRBJ2-7, with 8 bases aligning to TRBD2. After removal of 4 bases from V and 7 bases from J, the junction contained 13 bases not matched to a gene. Germline CDR1 and CDR2: SGDLS and YYNGEE. The CDR3 is 15 amino acids.

V is TRBV5-4 and J is TRBJ2-1; 7 nucleotides agree with TRBD1. V gave up 0 bases and J gave up 2 bases; unmatched junction bases: 5. The CDR3 extends over 16 amino acids. Germline CDR1 reads SGHNT; CDR2 reads YYREEE (reference sequence). The CDR3 here is CASSLENRGPYNEQFF. CDR3 nucleotide sequence: TGTGCCAGCAGCTTGGAGAACAGGGGACCCTACAATGAGCAGTTCTTC.

This sequence joins TRBV25-1 and TRBJ1-4; 7 bases are shared with TRBD1. V trimming: 3 bases; J trimming: 8 bases; junction bases outside the gene matches: 9. Germline assignment: CDR1 MGHDK and CDR2 SYGVNS. The CDR3 is 15 residues long. CDR3 sequence reads: CASSDRQGLGEKLFF. In DNA, the CDR3 is TGTGCCAGCAGTGATAGACAGGGCCTAGGGGAAAAACTGTTTTTT.

The rearrangement joins TRBV29-1 to TRBJ2-1; 13 bases line up with TRBD2. Germline lookup yields CDR1 SQVTM and CDR2 ANQGSEA. J was trimmed by 2 bases and V by 4 bases; bases with no gene match: 2. There are 15 residues in the CDR3. The CDR3 DNA reads TGCAGCGTTGGGACTAGCGGGGGAACCTACAATGAGCAGTTCTTC. Its protein is CSVGTSGGTYNEQFF.

For the CDR3, the DNA is TGTGCCAGCAGTGAAAGGACAGGGGCGGGGGACGGCTACACCTTC. Amino acid sequence: CASSERTGAGDGYTF. The chain links TRBV6-1 to TRBJ1-2; 9 bases map to TRBD1. Trimming removed 2 bases from V and 8 bases from J; junction bases left unmatched: 9. Germline lookup yields CDR1 MNHNS and CDR2 SASEGT. CDR3 size: 15 residues.

The rearrangement uses TRBV4-1 and TRBJ2-2; D is uncertain. CDR1 and CDR2 (germline): MGHRA, YSYEKL. Trimming shortened V by 0 bases and J by 0 bases, and 8 bases separated the two germline ends. The CDR3 length is 16 residues. CDR3: CASSQEATANTGELFF. In nucleotides, the CDR3 is TGCGCCAGCAGCCAAGAAGCAACAGCGAACACCGGGGAGCTGTTTTTT.

The chain has TRBV7-9 and TRBJ2-5, with D possibly TRBD1 on 6 matching bases. V was cut by 0 bases and J by 0 bases, with 11 bases left in between. Germline V CDR1 and CDR2: SEHNR, FQNEAQ (reference sequence). The length of the CDR3 is 16 residues. CDR3 sequence: CASSLAWWTDQETQYF. CDR3 DNA sequence: TGTGCCAGCAGCTTAGCGTGGTGGACAGACCAAGAGACCCAGTACTTC. Using reference TRBV7-9 and TRBJ2-5 for the parts outside the CDR3, the full variable domain is DTGVSQNPRHKITKRGQNVTFRCDPISEHNRLYWYRQTLGQGPEFLTYFQNEAQLEKSRLLSDRFSAERPKGSFSTLEIQRTEQGDSAMYLCASSLAWWTDQETQYFGPGTRLLVL.

The V gene is TRBV7-3, the J gene TRBJ2-1; 12 nucleotides line up with TRBD2. Germline lookup yields CDR1 SGHTA and CDR2 FQGTGA. Trimming removed 0 bases from V and 0 bases from J; junction bases left unmatched: 6. The CDR3 totals 19 residues. The DNA of the CDR3 is TGTGCCAGCAGCTTAACGGGAGGACTAGCGGGGACCTCCTACAATGAGCAGTTCTTC. Protein: CASSLTGGLAGTSYNEQFF.

The genes are TRBV30 and TRBJ1-4; D remains ambiguous. The V end was cut by 0 bases, the J end by 7 bases, with 15 bases between. CDR3 length: 15 amino acids. Germline V CDR1 and CDR2: GTSNPN, SVGIG (reference sequence). In DNA, the CDR3 is TGTGCCTGGAGTGTACCGGGGAGGGTCGGTGAAAAACTGTTTTTT. This gives the protein CAWSVPGRVGEKLFF.

The gene calls are TRBV13 and TRBJ2-3, with D uncertain. Germline V gene lookup returns CDR1 PRHDT and CDR2 FYEKMQ (reference sequence). The CDR3 totals 15 residues. Trimming stripped 2 bases from V and 2 bases from J, with 11 bases between. CDR3 in DNA: TGTGCCAGCAGCTTATCCCTGAGCCCCACAGATACGCAGTATTTT. Protein: CASSLSLSPTDTQYF.

This clone was counted a single time. V is TRBV4-2 and J is TRBJ2-7; maybe TRBD1 (5 bases). CDR3 size: 19 residues. Trimming removed 4 bases at V and 4 bases at J, with 29 bases between. Germline V CDR1 and CDR2: LGHNA, YNFKEQ. The CDR3 protein is CASSPYLGRSTGFPYEQYF. The CDR3 region has the DNA TGTGCCAGCAGCCCCTATTTGGGCAGGTCTACAGGCTTTCCGTACGAGCAGTACTTC.

This clone was counted a few times. The chain couples TRBV10-3 to TRBJ2-7; D possibly corresponds to TRBD1 (6 bases). Trimming stripped 6 bases from V and 6 bases from J, with 9 bases between. The CDR3 runs 11 residues. Germline V gives CDR1 ENHRY, CDR2 SYGVKD. The CDR3 DNA reads TGTGCCATCAGGGACAGTGGCGAGCAGTACTTC. Translation: CAIRDSGEQYF.

V usage is TRBV4-1 and J usage is TRBJ2-4; D is perhaps TRBD2 (7 bases). CDR1 is MGHRA, CDR2 YSYEKL, per germline. CDR3 length: 17 residues. V shed 4 bases and J shed 6 bases, with 22 bases lying between them. CDR3 nucleotide sequence: TGCGCCAGCAGCCCCCGCGTGGGGGGGCGTGCAAGAAACATTCAGTACTTC. It encodes CASSPRVGGRARNIQYF.

The genes are TRBV7-2 and TRBJ2-7; 13 bases match TRBD2. Per germline, CDR1 SGHTA and CDR2 FQGNSA. Germline trimming cut 5 bases from V and 6 bases from J; bases unmatched to any gene: 4. This CDR3 spans 14 amino acids. The CDR3 sequence: CASSRTSGSFEQYF. The CDR3 nucleotides read TGTGCCAGCAGCCGGACTAGCGGGAGTTTCGAGCAGTACTTC.

This chain links TRBV9 with TRBJ1-5; D is uncertain. There are 14 residues in the CDR3. Germline assignment: CDR1 SGDLS and CDR2 YYNGEE. Trimming removed 0 bases at V and 7 bases at J, with 11 bases between. The CDR3 DNA is TGTGCCAGCAGCGTAGGCGGGGAGAGGCAGCCCCAGCATTTT. This gives the protein CASSVGGERQPQHF.

V usage is TRBV7-9 and J usage is TRBJ1-1; perhaps TRBD1 as D (5 bases). There are 12 residues in the CDR3. Germline V lookup: CDR1 SEHNR, CDR2 FQNEAQ (reference sequence). The V gene lost 4 bases and the J gene lost 5 bases, with 8 bases spanning the gap. In DNA, the CDR3 is TGTGCCAGCAGCTGGGGGGTAACTGAAGCTTTCTTT. This translates into CASSWGVTEAFF.

The chain is built from TRBV4-2 and TRBJ2-7; perhaps TRBD2 as D (6 bases). This CDR3 is built from 15 residues. The germline gives CDR1 LGHNA, CDR2 YNFKEQ. With 0 bases removed from V and 1 base from J, the gap between germline ends came to 10 bases. The CDR3 nucleotides read TGTGCCAGCAGCCAAGAACTAGCAGGTTCCTACGAGCAGTACTTC. The encoded protein is CASSQELAGSYEQYF.

CDR3 loop: CASSIPTVSGANVLTF. In DNA form, the CDR3 reads TGTGCCAGTAGTATCCCTACAGTCTCTGGGGCCAACGTCCTGACTTTC. The rearrangement uses TRBV19 and TRBJ2-6; no clear D. The CDR3 spans 16 residues. Germline loops: CDR1 LNHDA, CDR2 SQIVND (reference sequence). Trimming removed 3 bases from V and 0 bases from J, with 9 bases in between.

The chain carries TRBV5-1 and TRBJ2-2, with D perhaps matching TRBD1 (6 bases). Trimming removed 2 bases from V and 4 bases from J, with 15 bases in between. The length of the CDR3 is 16 residues. Germline CDR1 reads SGHRS; CDR2 reads YFSETQ. The CDR3 loop reads CASSFYPGAITGELFF. CDR3 DNA: TGCGCCAGCAGCTTTTATCCAGGGGCTATCACCGGGGAGCTGTTTTTT.

The J gene is TRBJ2-7, the V gene TRBV5-1, with 8 bases matching TRBD1. The germline V gene has CDR1 SGHRS and CDR2 YFSETQ. V trimming: 4 bases; J trimming: 6 bases; junction bases outside the gene matches: 6. The CDR3 sequence is 13 residues long. CDR3 DNA sequence: TGCGCCAGCAGCCCGGGACAGGCGACCGAGCAGTACTTC. Its translation: CASSPGQATEQYF.